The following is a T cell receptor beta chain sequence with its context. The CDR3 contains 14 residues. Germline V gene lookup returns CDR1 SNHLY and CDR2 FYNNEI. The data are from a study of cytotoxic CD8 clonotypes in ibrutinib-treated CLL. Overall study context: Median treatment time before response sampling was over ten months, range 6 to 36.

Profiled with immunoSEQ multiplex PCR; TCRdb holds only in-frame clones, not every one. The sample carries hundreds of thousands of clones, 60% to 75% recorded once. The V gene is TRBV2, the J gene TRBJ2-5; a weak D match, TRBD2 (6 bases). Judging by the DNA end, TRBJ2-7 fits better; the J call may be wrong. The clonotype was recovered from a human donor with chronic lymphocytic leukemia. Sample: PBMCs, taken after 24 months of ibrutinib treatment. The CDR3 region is CASSDRGRPYEQYF. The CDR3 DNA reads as TGTGCCAGCAGTGATCGGGGGAGGCCCTACGAGCAGTACTTC.